This entry concerns a single T cell receptor beta chain. Its antigen is currently unknown. This sample was taken from a study of T cell responses to AZD1222 COVID-19 vaccine. Broader study findings: Donors were chiefly white British, with a greater number of females, and clonal diversity was perhaps underestimated.

There are 13 residues in the CDR3. V dropped 3 bases and J dropped 4 bases, with 10 bases sitting between them. Germline V lookup: CDR1 SGHRS, CDR2 YFSETQ. TCRdb's table, derived via immunoSEQ multiplex PCR, lists solely in-frame clones and lacks some. Among approximately 130,000 clones listed, 65% to 90% were seen once. This chain joins TRBV5-1 and TRBJ2-5; D gene unclear. The TCR sequence derives from an adult who received the AZD1222 COVID-19 vaccine. The sample here was peripheral blood, taken 28 days after the second AZD1222 dose. The CDR3 protein is CASSSPGVETQYF. The CDR3 DNA reads TGCGCCAGCAGCTCGCCAGGCGTAGAGACCCAGTACTTC. Looking up the rest from reference TRBV5-1 and TRBJ2-5 gives the full variable domain: KAGVTQTPRYLIKTRGQQVTLSCSPISGHRSVSWYQQTPGQGLQFLFEYFSETQRNKGNFPGRFSGRQFSNSRSEMNVSTLELGDSALYLCASSSPGVETQYFGPGTRLLVL.